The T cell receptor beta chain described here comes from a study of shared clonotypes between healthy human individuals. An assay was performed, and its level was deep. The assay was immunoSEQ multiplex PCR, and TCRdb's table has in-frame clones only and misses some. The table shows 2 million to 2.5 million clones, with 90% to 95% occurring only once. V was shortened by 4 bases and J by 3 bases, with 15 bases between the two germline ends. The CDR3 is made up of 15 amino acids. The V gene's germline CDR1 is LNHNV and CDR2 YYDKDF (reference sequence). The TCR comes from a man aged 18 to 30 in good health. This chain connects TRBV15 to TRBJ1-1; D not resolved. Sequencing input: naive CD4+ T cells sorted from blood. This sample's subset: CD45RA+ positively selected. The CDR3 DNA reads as TGTGCCACCAGCACGTCAAGAGTACGGGACACTGAAGCTTTCTTT. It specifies CATSTSRVRDTEAFF.